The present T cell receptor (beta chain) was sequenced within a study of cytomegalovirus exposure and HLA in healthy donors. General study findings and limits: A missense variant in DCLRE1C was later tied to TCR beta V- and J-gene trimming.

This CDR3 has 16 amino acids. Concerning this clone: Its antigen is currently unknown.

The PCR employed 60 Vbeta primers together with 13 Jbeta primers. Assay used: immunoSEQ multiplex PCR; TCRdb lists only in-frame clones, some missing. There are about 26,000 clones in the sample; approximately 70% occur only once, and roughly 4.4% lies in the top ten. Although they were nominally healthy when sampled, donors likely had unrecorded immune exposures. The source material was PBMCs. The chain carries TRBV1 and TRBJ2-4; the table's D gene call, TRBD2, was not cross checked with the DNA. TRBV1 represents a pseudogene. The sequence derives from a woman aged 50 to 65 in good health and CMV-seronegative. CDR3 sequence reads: CTSSRLILLAKNIQYF. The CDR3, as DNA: TGCACCAGCAGCCGTTTGATCTTACTAGCCAAAAACATTCAGTACTTC.